The sequence of this T cell receptor beta chain was determined in a study of T cell responses to AZD1222 COVID-19 vaccine. Broader study findings: At 160-218 and 743-854, vaccine-associated CD4 TCRs were dominant, and they spanned spike.

The CDR3 is made up of 14 amino acids. The V end lost 2 bases, the J end lost 3 bases, and 7 bases lay between the germline ends. Germline V gene lookup returns CDR1 KGHSH and CDR2 LQKENI. Details on this clone: Its target is unknown.

Here immunoSEQ multiplex PCR was the method, and the copy in TCRdb shows in-frame clones only, minus some. The sample lists approximately 180,000 clones; around nine tenths were seen once. The TCR sequence derives from an adult in good health. The sample in question was peripheral blood, obtained on day 0 of AZD1222 vaccination. J is TRBJ2-2 and V is TRBV18; D is unresolved. The CDR3 DNA follows: TGTGCCAGCTCACCAGGAGTACACACCGGGGAGCTGTTTTTT. Translation gives CASSPGVHTGELFF.